This T cell receptor beta chain originates from a study of blood T cell repertoires in COVID-19. As for the study in general: Italy, Spain and the United States were the sources of the convalescent and acute COVID-19 samples. The analysed material was cDNA or gDNA that came from T cells, B-cell-depleted T cells, or PBMCs.

This clone was seen a single time. The V and J ends lost 4 bases and 0 bases respectively, with 10 bases between them. This CDR3 comprises 16 residues. The germline gives CDR1 KGHSH, CDR2 LQKENI. Data came from immunoSEQ multiplex PCR; TCRdb stores just in-frame clones and leaves some out. The profile covers over 40,000 clones, with about nine tenths appearing a single time and around 11% taken by the ten largest. The sequence came from a human donor in a cohort sampled during active COVID-19. The V call is TRBV18, the J call TRBJ1-6, with D unclear. The sample taken for sequencing was peripheral blood. The CDR3 nucleotides are TGTGCCAGCTCACAGGAGCCTAGCTCCTATAATTCACCCCTCCACTTT. It yields the protein CASSQEPSSYNSPLHF.